The rows below give T cell receptor beta chains drawn from one sample of a study of blood T cells in healthy people across ages. MiXCR, applied by TCRdb to the 5' RACE reads, yields one record per CDR3 protein. The table has about 1 million distinct CDR3 sequences, under 30% seen once. These sequences were also reported in another study, on T cells of mothers and their children.

The sequenced sample consisted of blood. The receptors here all came from a girl aged 2-10 years in good health. Each CDR3 is given with its conserved first and last residue. D genes are given only for firm matches. Some rows mark clone size as missing; the rest say once, few, many or name a class of expanded clone.

j_call	clone_size	v_call	d_call	cdr3_aa	cdr3_nt
TRBJ2-1	few	TRBV20-1	TRBD2	CSARVAGVSYNEQFF	TGCAGTGCTAGGGTAGCGGGAGTCTCCTACAATGAGCAGTTCTTC
TRBJ2-7	few	TRBV15	-	CATSRDPQSNEQYF	TGTGCCACCAGCAGAGATCCTCAGTCGAACGAGCAGTACTTC
TRBJ2-1	-	TRBV7-9	-	CASSSTRISNEQFF	TGTGCCAGCAGCTCCACAAGAATCAGCAATGAGCAGTTCTTC
TRBJ2-7	few	TRBV7-6	-	CASSLEGSPSYEQYF	TGTGCCAGCAGCCTGGAGGGGTCCCCCTCCTACGAGCAGTACTTC
TRBJ2-1	few	TRBV20-1	TRBD2	CSASPLAGDYEQFF	TGCAGTGCTAGCCCACTAGCGGGAGATTATGAGCAGTTCTTC
TRBJ2-1	few	TRBV12-3/TRBV12-4	-	CASSNSGTYNEQFF	TGTGCCAGCAGTAATAGCGGAACCTACAATGAGCAGTTCTTC
TRBJ2-5	few	TRBV6-2/TRBV6-3	TRBD2	CASRELGLAQETQYF	TGTGCCAGCAGAGAGCTCGGACTAGCCCAAGAGACCCAGTACTTC
TRBJ2-1	-	TRBV19	-	CASSIGGDSYNEQFF	TGTGCCAGTAGTATAGGGGGAGACTCGTACAATGAGCAGTTCTTC
TRBJ1-2	few	TRBV9	-	CASSVEQGPYYGYTF	TGTGCCAGCAGCGTAGAGCAGGGACCCTACTATGGCTACACCTTC
TRBJ2-1	-	TRBV9	-	CASSVPGNNEQFF	TGTGCCAGCAGCGTTCCGGGGAACAATGAGCAGTTCTTC
TRBJ2-7	-	TRBV29-1	-	CSVEEGNSYEQYF	TGCAGCGTTGAAGAAGGTAACTCCTACGAGCAGTACTTC
TRBJ1-4	-	TRBV14	-	CASSQDAQTYNEKLFF	TGTGCCAGCAGCCAAGATGCGCAAACTTATAATGAAAAACTGTTTTTT
TRBJ2-7	-	TRBV5-1	TRBD2	CASSPRGGGTPTYEQYF	TGCGCCAGCAGCCCGCGGGGGGGCGGGACTCCGACCTACGAGCAGTACTTC
TRBJ2-1	-	TRBV7-3	TRBD2	CASSYAGGKSYNEQFF	TGTGCCAGCAGCTACGCGGGGGGAAAATCCTACAATGAGCAGTTCTTC
TRBJ2-7	-	TRBV28	-	CASSLTLVFEQYF	TGTGCCAGCAGTTTGACCTTAGTCTTCGAGCAGTACTTC
TRBJ2-3	few	TRBV28	-	CASNLGTDTQYF	TGTGCCAGCAATTTGGGCACAGATACGCAGTATTTT